A single sample gave rise to the 10 T cell receptor beta chains below, sequenced in a study of T cell repertoires in cytomegalovirus infection. These receptors' targets are unknown. TCRdb used MiXCR to reprocess the reads, holding one entry per CDR3 protein. The sample carries about 470,000 distinct CDR3 sequences, approximately 40% recorded once. The sequences come from cultured PBMCs, collected from culture after CMV antigen stimulation. Every receptor here comes from a human donor in good health (CMV status not recorded). Some clones in this sample may be carry-over from other donors' samples.

The V and J genes are TRBV29-1 and TRBJ2-5; tentatively, D is TRBD1 or TRBD2 (5 bases each). Germline V lookup: CDR1 SQVTM, CDR2 ANQGSEA. This CDR3 comprises 13 residues. Trimming took off 5 bases at V and 2 bases at J, with 12 bases between the two ends. The CDR3 DNA follows: TGCAGCGTTAGGACCGGGGCTCAAGAGACCCAGTACTTC. It specifies CSVRTGAQETQYF. Supplemented by reference TRBV29-1 and TRBJ2-5, the full variable domain reads SAVISQKPSRDICQRGTSLTIQCQVDSQVTMMFWYRQQPGQSLTLIATANQGSEATYESGFVIDKFPISRPNLTFSTLTVSNMSPEDSSIYLCSVRTGAQETQYFGPGTRLLVL.

The table lists this clonotype with a few counts. The rearrangement joins TRBV7-8 to TRBJ1-4, with D perhaps matching TRBD1 (5 bases). CDR1 SGHVS and CDR2 FQNEAQ come from the germline V gene. Trimming took 2 bases from V and 5 from J, leaving 21 bases between them. CDR3 length: 18 amino acids. The CDR3, as DNA: TGTGCCAGCAGCTTACTGCGGATTAAGACAGAATGGAATGAAAAACTGTTTTTT. This sequence encodes CASSLLRIKTEWNEKLFF.

This clonotype occurred a few times. CDR3 nucleotides: TGTGCCAGCAGTTACGGCGCACTCCGGCAGCCCCAGCATTTT. Residues: CASSYGALRQPQHF. The V and J genes are TRBV6-7 and TRBJ1-5; D is uncertain. TRBV6-7 is placed among ORFs of uncertain function. The CDR3 spans 14 residues. V lost 2 bases, J lost 7 bases, and 12 bases lay in between.

The chain uses TRBV5-1 and TRBJ1-3; D remains ambiguous. The CDR3 loop spans 16 amino acids. Germline V gives CDR1 SGHRS, CDR2 YFSETQ. V was shortened by 1 base and J by 2 bases, with 13 bases between the two germline ends. The CDR3 coding sequence is TGCGCCAGCAGCTTGAACCGGGTCGGGACTGGAAACACCATATATTTT. Encoded protein: CASSLNRVGTGNTIYF.

There are a few counts of this clonotype. The chain combines TRBV28 with TRBJ1-2, with D uncertain. The CDR3 consists of 14 residues. Germline CDR1 and CDR2: MDHEN and SYDVKM. Trimming took 5 bases from V and 6 from J, leaving 16 bases between them. In DNA form, the CDR3 reads TGTGCCAGCAGTCTGGGCCTAAGTCGGGATGGCTACACCTTC. Translated, it gives CASSLGLSRDGYTF.

This clonotype was found many times. The rearrangement uses TRBV5-4 and TRBJ1-2; the D is unclear. The germline CDR1 and CDR2 sequences are SGHNT and YYREEE (reference sequence). V shed 1 base and J shed 5 bases, with 15 bases lying between them. The CDR3 contains 15 residues. The DNA of the CDR3 is TGTGCCAGCAGCTTGAGTGAGTCAGTGCGGTATGGCTACACCTTC. Its protein is CASSLSESVRYGYTF.

This CDR3 reads CASSHDRVVGNYGYTF. The CDR3 coding sequence is TGTGCCAGCAGTCACGACAGGGTTGTTGGCAACTATGGCTACACCTTC. The chain has TRBV12-3 or TRBV12-4 and TRBJ1-2, with 7 bases aligning to TRBD1. This CDR3 is 16 amino acids long. V lost 5 bases to trimming and J lost 2 bases; unmatched junction nucleotides: 11.

There are a few counts of this clonotype. This sequence joins TRBV28 and TRBJ1-2, with TRBD1 as a possible D gene (6 bases). CDR1 and CDR2 (germline): MDHEN, SYDVKM. The V end lost 7 bases, the J end lost 8 bases, and 17 bases lay between the germline ends. The CDR3 spans 13 residues. The CDR3 spells CASKVRGAAGYTF. CDR3 bases: TGTGCCAGCAAGGTCAGGGGTGCGGCGGGCTACACCTTC.

This clonotype appeared a single time. The chain couples TRBV9 to TRBJ2-1; 11 bases line up with TRBD2. V trimming: 0 bases; J trimming: 9 bases; junction bases outside the gene matches: 5. CDR1 SGDLS and CDR2 YYNGEE come from the germline V gene. This CDR3 is built from 15 residues. The CDR3 loop reads CASSVVGSGGGEQFF. CDR3 coding DNA: TGTGCCAGCAGCGTAGTTGGTAGCGGGGGGGGTGAGCAGTTCTTC.

V usage is TRBV12-3 or TRBV12-4 and J usage is TRBJ1-5, with D perhaps TRBD1 (5 bases). CDR3 size: 14 residues. Trimming removed 3 bases at V and 9 bases at J, with 15 bases between. CDR3 amino acids: CASSFGQGKPPQHF. The CDR3 region has the DNA TGTGCCAGCAGTTTCGGGCAGGGTAAGCCGCCCCAGCATTTT.